This TCR beta chain comes out of a study of CD8 T cells in Susac syndrome. The multiple sclerosis control group consisted of treatment-naive patients whose relapsing-remitting disease, which was either stable or active, fulfilled revised McDonald criteria. Both CD4+ and CD8+ T cells were negatively isolated, and TEMRA cells underwent FACS enrichment. Germline V gives CDR1 LNHDA, CDR2 SQIVND (reference sequence). The CDR3 has 18 residues. A word on this clonotype: Compared with germline, one end of the junction differs, possibly owing to a read error.

Reverse transcription of roughly 0.45 to 1 ug RNA used random hexamers. Across 54 Vbeta and 13 Jbeta, TCR beta CDR3 was amplified with immunoSEQ multiplex PCR. TCRdb re-called the immunoSEQ multiplex PCR reads through MiXCR, storing one row per CDR3 protein. The table includes approximately 180,000 distinct CDR3 sequences, around 93% detected once. The sequenced sample consisted of CD4+ T cells from PBMCs. The V gene is TRBV19, the J gene TRBJ1-5; 9 nucleotides match TRBD1. The origin of this receptor is a human donor with multiple sclerosis. This CDR3 is CASSTGTGWGGSNQPQHF. The DNA for the CDR3 is TGCGCCAGTAGTACCGGGACAGGGTGGGGTGGAAGCAATCAGCCCCAGCATTTT.